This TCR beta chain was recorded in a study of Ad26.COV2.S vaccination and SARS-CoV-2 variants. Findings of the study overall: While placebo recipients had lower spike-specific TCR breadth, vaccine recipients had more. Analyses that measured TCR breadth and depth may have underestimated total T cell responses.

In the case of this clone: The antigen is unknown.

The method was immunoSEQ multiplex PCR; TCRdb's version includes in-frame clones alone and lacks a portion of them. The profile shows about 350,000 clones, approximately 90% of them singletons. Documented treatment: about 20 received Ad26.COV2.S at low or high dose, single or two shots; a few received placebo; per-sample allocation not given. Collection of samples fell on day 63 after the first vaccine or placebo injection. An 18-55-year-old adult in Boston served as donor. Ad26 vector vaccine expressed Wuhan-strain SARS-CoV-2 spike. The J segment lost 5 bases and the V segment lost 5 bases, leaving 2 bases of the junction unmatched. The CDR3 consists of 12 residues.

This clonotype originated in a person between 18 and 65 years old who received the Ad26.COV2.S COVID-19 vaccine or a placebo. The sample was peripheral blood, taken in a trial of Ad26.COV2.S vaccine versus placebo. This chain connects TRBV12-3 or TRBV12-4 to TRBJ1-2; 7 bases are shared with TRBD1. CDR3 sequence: CASSPGGYGYTF. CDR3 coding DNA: TGTGCCAGCAGTCCAGGGGGGTATGGCTACACCTTC.